The 30 T cell receptor beta chains reported below all come from one sample, sequenced in a study of T cells in Graves' hyperthyroidism and ophthalmopathy. Amplification yielded TCR beta CDR3 regions, with RNA transcripts as the source. First-round RT-PCR of the TCR CDR3 relied on the HTBI primer set. Via MiXCR, TCRdb re-called the multiplex PCR reads, giving one row per CDR3 protein. The data show more than 500,000 distinct CDR3 sequences, 46% seen once. Sequencing was carried out using peripheral blood or thyroid tissue (not recorded which). The receptors stem from an adult woman with Graves' disease, either hyperthyroidism or ophthalmopathy (not recorded which).

This clonotype appeared a single time. Written as DNA, the CDR3 is TGTGCCATCAGTGAGGAGGGGGCAGTGGGTCAGCCCCAGCATTTT. Protein: CAISEEGAVGQPQHF. This chain links TRBV10-3 with TRBJ1-5, with TRBD1 identical over 7 bases. The CDR3 spans 15 residues. Trimming took 2 bases from V and 6 from J; bases not matched to a gene: 7. Germline V gene sequence: CDR1 ENHRY, CDR2 SYGVKD.

This clonotype was detected many times. V and J are TRBV2 and TRBJ1-5, with TRBD1 identical over 7 bases. The CDR3 is 14 residues long. In germline, CDR1 is SNHLY, CDR2 FYNNEI. V lost 8 bases and J lost 5; bases outside the gene matches: 9. The CDR3 sequence is CASQIGGRDQPQHF. As DNA, the CDR3 is TGTGCCAGCCAGATAGGGGGCCGGGATCAGCCCCAGCATTTT.

The CDR3 region is CASSQAGDEQYF. The CDR3 nucleotides are TGCGCCAGCAGCCAAGCGGGGGACGAGCAGTACTTC. The J gene is TRBJ2-7, the V gene TRBV5-1; 8 bases align to TRBD2. The CDR3 extends over 12 amino acids. V gave up 4 bases and J gave up 5 bases; unmatched junction bases: 2. Germline CDR1 and CDR2: SGHRS and YFSETQ.

The rearrangement links TRBV7-2 to TRBJ2-5; TRBD1 matches 11 bases. Losses at the gene ends were 1 base for V and 5 bases for J; bases not matched to a gene: 12. The CDR3 runs 18 residues. Per the germline V gene, CDR1 is SGHTA and CDR2 is FQGNSA. The CDR3 DNA is TGTGCCAGCAGCTTAGTGGGGACAGGGGGGATCGGTGAGGAGACCCAGTACTTC. This encodes CASSLVGTGGIGEETQYF.

The V and J genes are TRBV12-3 or TRBV12-4 and TRBJ1-4; D gene unclear. The CDR3 loop spans 14 amino acids. V lost 6 bases to trimming and J lost 8 bases, with 16 bases between them. The CDR3 DNA is TGTGCCAGCAGCGTAGATCCCCGGGAGGAAAAACTGTTTTTT. Protein sequence: CASSVDPREEKLFF.

J is TRBJ1-1 and V is TRBV18; D gene uncertain. Trimming removed 3 bases at V and 4 bases at J, with 12 bases between. The CDR3 is 14 residues long. The germline gives CDR1 KGHSH, CDR2 LQKENI. The CDR3, as DNA: TGTGCCAGCTCACCCGATTCGGGGAGCACTGAAGCTTTCTTT. Its translation: CASSPDSGSTEAFF. The full variable domain, with the rest looked up from reference TRBV18 and TRBJ1-1, is NAGVMQNPRHLVRRRGQEARLRCSPMKGHSHVYWYRQLPEEGLKFMVYLQKENIIDESGMPKERFSAEFPKEGPSILRIQQVVRGDSAAYFCASSPDSGSTEAFFGQGTRLTVV.

This clonotype has ten or more counts. The V call is TRBV7-9, the J call TRBJ1-1; the D is unclear. The germline CDR1 and CDR2 sequences are SEHNR and FQNEAQ (reference sequence). This CDR3 has 13 residues. V was clipped by 7 bases and J by 4 bases, with 13 bases between them. The CDR3 reads CASTPAGATEAFF. Here the CDR3 DNA reads TGTGCCAGCACCCCCGCGGGCGCCACTGAAGCTTTCTTT. The full variable domain, its missing parts supplied by reference TRBV7-9 and TRBJ1-1, is DTGVSQNPRHKITKRGQNVTFRCDPISEHNRLYWYRQTLGQGPEFLTYFQNEAQLEKSRLLSDRFSAERPKGSFSTLEIQRTEQGDSAMYLCASTPAGATEAFFGQGTRLTVV.

V is TRBV5-1 and J is TRBJ1-1; TRBD1 agrees at 10 bases. V gave up 4 bases and J gave up 1 base; unmatched junction bases: 16. The CDR3 contains 19 residues. The V gene's germline CDR1 is SGHRS and CDR2 YFSETQ. The CDR3 loop is CASSDMWGQGIFENTEAFF. The CDR3 DNA reads as TGCGCCAGCAGCGATATGTGGGGACAGGGGATCTTCGAGAACACTGAAGCTTTCTTT.

This clonotype was detected many times. The gene calls are TRBV7-9 and TRBJ1-5, with TRBD1 matching 10 bases. The CDR3 covers 16 residues. Germline V gene data show CDR1 as SEHNR and CDR2 as FQNEAQ (reference sequence). Trimming removed 5 bases from V and 2 bases from J; junction bases left unmatched: 6. The DNA of the CDR3 is TGTGCCAGCAGCCGCGGACAGGGGGTCCGCAATCAGCCCCAGCATTTT. It specifies CASSRGQGVRNQPQHF.

This clonotype appeared many times. This rearrangement joins TRBV7-4 to TRBJ2-7, with 8 bases lining up with TRBD1. J lost 6 bases, V lost 5 bases, and 12 bases had no gene match. Looked up from germline, CDR1 is SGHVT and CDR2 is SQSDAQ. CDR3 length equals 15 residues. CDR3 sequence reads: CASSLSGARGPEQYF. The CDR3 region has the DNA TGTGCCAGCAGCCTCTCCGGAGCCAGGGGGCCCGAGCAGTACTTC.

This clonotype was detected many times. The J gene is TRBJ2-7, the V gene TRBV29-1; 7 bases match TRBD2. Germline V CDR1 and CDR2: SQVTM, ANQGSEA. J was trimmed by 7 bases and V by 3 bases; bases with no gene match: 9. CDR3 length equals 13 residues. CDR3 nucleotides: TGCAGCGTTGAGCGACTAGCCCTAGGAGAGCAGTACTTC. Its protein is CSVERLALGEQYF.

Comment on this clonotype: At one end the junction does not follow the germline gene, possibly because of a read error. This chain connects TRBV9 to TRBJ1-1, with D possibly being TRBD1 (5 bases). Germline-derived CDR1 and CDR2 are SGDLS and YYNGEE. This CDR3 comprises 15 residues. This chain's CDR3 is CAGSLEGSKTAEAFF. CDR3 DNA sequence: TGTGCCGGCAGCTTAGAGGGGTCGAAGACGGCTGAAGCTTTCTTT.

This clonotype was found many times. V gene TRBV25-1 combines with J gene TRBJ1-5; D not resolved. V gave up 4 bases and J gave up 9 bases, with 16 bases separating them. The CDR3 consists of 14 residues. Germline V gives CDR1 MGHDK, CDR2 SYGVNS. The CDR3 DNA sequence: TGTGCCAGCAGTGCTCCCGGGTGGGCTCGGCCCCAGCATTTT. It is translated as CASSAPGWARPQHF.

Note on this clonotype: A junction end diverges from the germline sequence, so it may reflect a read error. The rearrangement links TRBV7-9 to TRBJ2-5; 12 bases line up with TRBD2. The germline CDR1 and CDR2 sequences are SEHNR and FQNEAQ (reference sequence). CDR3 length equals 15 residues. As DNA, the CDR3 is TGTGCTAGCAGCCGGGGACTAGCGGGCCGTGAGACCCAGTACTTC. Translation gives CASSRGLAGRETQYF.

This clonotype was picked up many times. The chain is built from TRBV14 and TRBJ2-7; tentative D call: TRBD2 (5 bases). The V and J ends lost 10 bases and 5 bases respectively, with 12 bases between them. From germline, CDR1 is SGHDN and CDR2 FVKESK. CDR3 length equals 11 residues. CDR3 nucleotide sequence: TGTGCCACCCCGCGGAGGAACGAGCAGTACTTC. This encodes CATPRRNEQYF.

The genes are TRBV20-1 and TRBJ1-1; D remains ambiguous. The CDR3 loop spans 12 amino acids. V was cut by 6 bases and J by 1 base, with 9 bases left in between. Germline V gives CDR1 DFQATT, CDR2 SNEGSKA (reference sequence). The CDR3 region has the DNA TGCAGTGCCCGTTGGGGGAACACTGAAGCTTTCTTT. It is translated as CSARWGNTEAFF.

This clonotype was detected many times. This chain joins TRBV12-3 or TRBV12-4 and TRBJ1-2, with TRBD1 matching over 7 bases. The CDR3 spans 15 residues. Trimming at V came to 5 bases and at J to 0 bases, leaving 6 bases not matched to a gene. CDR3 sequence reads: CASSRTGPANYGYTF. The CDR3 DNA reads TGTGCCAGCAGTCGGACAGGCCCCGCTAACTATGGCTACACCTTC.

The table lists this clonotype with a few counts. The chain uses TRBV7-9 and TRBJ2-7; 7 nucleotides match TRBD1. The J call could be wrong; TRBJ2-1 is a better fit for the DNA end. This CDR3 is 14 amino acids long. Germline-derived CDR1 and CDR2 are SEHNR and FQNEAQ (reference sequence). The DNA for the CDR3 is TGTGCCAGCAACCGGGGACAGTCATACAATGAGCAGTTCTTC. Amino acid sequence: CASNRGQSYNEQFF.

For the CDR3, the DNA is TGTGCCAGCAGCCAATTTGGGGGGGATTCAGAGACCCAGTACTTC. Translating gives CASSQFGGDSETQYF. The rearrangement joins TRBV3-1 to TRBJ2-5, with 7 nucleotides matching TRBD2. The CDR3 has 15 amino acids. Germline CDR1 LGHDT, CDR2 YNNKEL (reference sequence). Trimming at V came to 2 bases and at J to 4 bases, leaving 7 bases not matched to a gene.

CDR3 nucleotides: TGTGCCAGTAGTATACAGGGACAGGAGCTGTTTTTT. This sequence encodes CASSIQGQELFF. This rearrangement joins TRBV19 to TRBJ2-2; D possibly corresponds to TRBD1 (6 bases). Per germline, CDR1 LNHDA and CDR2 SQIVND (reference sequence). V lost 2 bases, J lost 10 bases, and 8 bases lay in between. This CDR3 contains 12 residues.

At least ten counts were recorded for this clonotype. The chain joins TRBV27 to TRBJ2-5; TRBD2 matches at 7 bases. From germline, CDR1 is MNHEY and CDR2 SMNVEV (reference sequence). This CDR3 comprises 13 residues. Trimming at V came to 6 bases and at J to 5 bases, leaving 6 bases not matched to a gene. The CDR3 DNA is TGTGCCAGCAGCCCACGGGGGGATGAGACCCAGTACTTC. Amino acid sequence: CASSPRGDETQYF.

There are many counts of this clonotype. V gene TRBV12-3 or TRBV12-4 combines with J gene TRBJ2-6, with D unclear. V was clipped by 8 bases and J by 2 bases, with 7 bases between them. The CDR3 is 13 residues long. The CDR3 reads CASHLAGANVLTF. For the CDR3, the DNA is TGTGCCAGCCACTTGGCTGGGGCCAACGTCCTGACTTTC.

This clonotype showed up many times. The chain has TRBV5-1 and TRBJ1-1; D might be TRBD1 (5 bases). CDR3 size: 13 residues. V shed 2 bases and J shed 4 bases, with 9 bases lying between them. Germline V gene data show CDR1 as SGHRS and CDR2 as YFSETQ. DNA of the CDR3: TGCGCCAGCAGCTTACAGGAATCCACTGAAGCTTTCTTT. As protein: CASSLQESTEAFF.

This rearrangement joins TRBV10-3 to TRBJ2-7, with 11 bases matching TRBD2. Looked up from germline, CDR1 is ENHRY and CDR2 is SYGVKD. Unmatched junction bases numbered 5, after V lost 4 bases and J lost 0 bases. The CDR3 is 16 residues long. The CDR3 DNA reads as TGTGCCATCAGTGGGACGGGACTAGCGGACTCCTACGAGCAGTACTTC. Amino acids: CAISGTGLADSYEQYF.

This clonotype has a count of ten or more. V usage is TRBV4-1 and J usage is TRBJ2-7, with D possibly matching TRBD1 (6 bases). Trimming shortened V by 3 bases and J by 5 bases, and 17 bases separated the two germline ends. The germline gives CDR1 MGHRA, CDR2 YSYEKL. The CDR3 sequence is 15 residues long. CDR3 bases: TGCGCCAGCAGCCACTACGGGACATCGTCTCACGAGCAGTACTTC. This sequence encodes CASSHYGTSSHEQYF.

This clonotype has ten or more counts. J is TRBJ1-5 and V is TRBV19, with 7 nucleotides matching TRBD1. After removal of 7 bases from V and 1 base from J, the junction contained 7 bases not matched to a gene. The CDR3 has 15 residues. Germline-derived CDR1 and CDR2 are LNHDA and SQIVND (reference sequence). In nucleotides, the CDR3 is TGTGCCAGTACCTACAGGGGTTACAGCAATCAGCCCCAGCATTTT. It yields the protein CASTYRGYSNQPQHF.

This clonotype appeared a single time. CDR3 loop: CASTPYARSREETQYF. CDR3 nucleotides: TGTGCCAGCACGCCCTATGCTAGGTCAAGGGAAGAGACCCAGTACTTC. The J gene is TRBJ2-5, the V gene TRBV14; D uncertain. Germline values: CDR1 SGHDN, CDR2 FVKESK. Trimming pared 7 bases from V and 3 bases from J, leaving 21 bases between. The CDR3 has 16 amino acids.

Only a few counts were recorded for this clonotype. The V gene is TRBV12-3 or TRBV12-4, the J gene TRBJ2-5; D might be TRBD1 (5 bases). Trimming left V 0 bases short and J 6 bases short, with 14 bases between. This CDR3 comprises 15 residues. Here the CDR3 DNA reads TGTGCCAGCAGTTTAGCTGGATGGCAGGGAAAGACCCAGTACTTC. Translation: CASSLAGWQGKTQYF.

This clonotype has a handful of counts. The chain carries TRBV6-1 and TRBJ1-5; D unclear. Trimming removed 6 bases from V and 0 bases from J, with 15 bases in between. The CDR3 length is 16 residues. Germline V gene sequence: CDR1 MNHNS, CDR2 SASEGT. As DNA, the CDR3 is TGTGCCAGCAGATTACGAACGGGGTCTAGCAATCAGCCCCAGCATTTT. Translated, it gives CASRLRTGSSNQPQHF.

This sequence joins TRBV6-1 and TRBJ1-6; D possibly corresponds to TRBD1 (5 bases). Trimming cost V 9 bases and J 11 bases, with 14 bases left between them. Germline V gives CDR1 MNHNS, CDR2 SASEGT. This CDR3 is 12 amino acids long. In DNA, the CDR3 is TGTGCCAGTCGGCAGGGAGGTGCACCCCTCCACTTT. Translation gives CASRQGGAPLHF.